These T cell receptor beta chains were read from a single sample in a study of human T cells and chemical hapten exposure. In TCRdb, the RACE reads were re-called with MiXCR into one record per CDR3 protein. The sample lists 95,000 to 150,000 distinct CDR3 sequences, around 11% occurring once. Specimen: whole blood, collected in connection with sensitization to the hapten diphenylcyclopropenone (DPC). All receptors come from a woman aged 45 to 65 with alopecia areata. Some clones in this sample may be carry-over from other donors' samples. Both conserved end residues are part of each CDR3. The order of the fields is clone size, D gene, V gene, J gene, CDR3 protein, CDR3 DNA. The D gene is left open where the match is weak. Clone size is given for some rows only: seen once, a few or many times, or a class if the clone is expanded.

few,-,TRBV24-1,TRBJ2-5,CATSDPPLETQYF,TGTGCCACCAGTGATCCTCCTCTGGAGACCCAGTACTTC
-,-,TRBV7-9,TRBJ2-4,CASSTKPREAKNIQYF,TGTGCCAGCAGCACAAAACCCAGGGAGGCAAAAAACATTCAGTACTTC
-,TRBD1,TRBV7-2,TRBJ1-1,CASSIQGSKNTEAFF,TGTGCCAGCAGCATACAGGGGTCGAAGAACACTGAAGCTTTCTTT
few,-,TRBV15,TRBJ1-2,CATSTGKNYGYTF,TGTGCCACCAGCACAGGAAAGAACTATGGCTACACCTTC
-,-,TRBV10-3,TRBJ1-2,CAISESTVLYGYTF,TGTGCCATCAGTGAGTCGACAGTGCTCTATGGCTACACCTTC
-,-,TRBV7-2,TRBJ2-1,CASSRIQDYSSYNEQFF,TGTGCCAGCAGCAGAATCCAGGATTACAGCTCCTACAATGAGCAGTTCTTC
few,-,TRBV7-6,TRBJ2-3,CASSRRYGGSDTQYF,TGTGCCAGCAGCCGACGCTATGGGGGGTCGGATACGCAGTATTTT
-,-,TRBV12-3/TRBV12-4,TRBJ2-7,CASSVVGWTYEQYF,TGTGCCAGCAGTGTGGTGGGATGGACCTACGAGCAGTACTTC
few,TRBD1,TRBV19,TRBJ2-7,CASSIGQAAGEQYF,TGTGCCAGTAGTATTGGACAGGCGGCGGGCGAGCAGTACTTC
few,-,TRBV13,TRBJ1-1,CASSVRGSEAFF,TGTGCCAGCAGCGTGCGGGGGTCTGAAGCTTTCTTT
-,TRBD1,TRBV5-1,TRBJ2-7,CASRGQGAAYEQYF,TGCGCCAGCCGCGGACAGGGGGCCGCCTACGAGCAGTACTTC
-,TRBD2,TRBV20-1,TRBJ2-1,CSARGLAGGYEQFF,TGCAGTGCTCGGGGACTAGCGGGGGGGTATGAGCAGTTCTTC
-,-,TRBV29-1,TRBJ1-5,CSVVVSPNQPQHF,TGCAGCGTTGTCGTGTCCCCCAATCAGCCCCAGCATTTT
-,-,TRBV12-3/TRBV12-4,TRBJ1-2,CASSLAGGYGYTF,TGTGCCAGCAGTTTAGCTGGGGGCTATGGCTACACCTTC
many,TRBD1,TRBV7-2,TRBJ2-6,CASTRGTGGAGGANVLTF,TGTGCCAGCACTCGCGGGACAGGGGGCGCAGGAGGGGCCAACGTCCTGACTTTC
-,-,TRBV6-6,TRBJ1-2,CASSYSTVGDGGYTF,TGTGCCAGCAGTTACTCGACGGTCGGGGACGGTGGCTACACCTTC
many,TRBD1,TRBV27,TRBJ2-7,CASSSSLTGGREQYF,TGTGCCAGCAGTTCCTCACTGACAGGGGGCCGCGAGCAGTACTTC
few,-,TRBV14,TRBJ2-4,CASSQEPTLNIQYF,TGTGCCAGCAGCCAAGAACCCACCCTCAACATTCAGTACTTC
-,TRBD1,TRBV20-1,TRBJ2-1,CSARHRGRFEQFF,TGCAGTGCTAGGCACAGGGGGAGGTTTGAGCAGTTCTTC
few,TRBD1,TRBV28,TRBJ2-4,CASSLGQVLAKNIQYF,TGTGCCAGCAGTCTAGGACAGGTGTTAGCCAAAAACATTCAGTACTTC
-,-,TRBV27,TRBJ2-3,CASSPALDTQYF,TGTGCCAGCAGTCCCGCGTTAGATACGCAGTATTTT
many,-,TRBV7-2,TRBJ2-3,CASSFFVLLADTQYF,TGTGCCAGCAGCTTTTTCGTCCTATTAGCAGATACGCAGTATTTT
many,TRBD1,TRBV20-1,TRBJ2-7,CSAPGQGGYEQYF,TGCAGTGCGCCGGGACAGGGGGGCTACGAGCAGTACTTC
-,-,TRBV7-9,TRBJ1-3,CASSLSGVRDGGGNTIYF,TGTGCCAGCAGCTTAAGCGGGGTTCGAGACGGGGGTGGAAACACCATATATTTT
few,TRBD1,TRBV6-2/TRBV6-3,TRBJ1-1,CASSQQTGGPEAFF,TGTGCCAGCAGTCAGCAGACAGGGGGCCCTGAAGCTTTCTTT
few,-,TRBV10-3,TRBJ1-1,CAIRGTAMNTEAFF,TGTGCCATCAGGGGGACGGCAATGAACACTGAAGCTTTCTTT
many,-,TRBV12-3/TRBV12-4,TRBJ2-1,CASTRGGSSYNEQFF,TGTGCCAGCACACGAGGGGGAAGCTCCTACAATGAGCAGTTCTTC
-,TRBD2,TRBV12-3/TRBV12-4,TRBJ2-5,CASSSSGTETQYF,TGTGCCAGCAGTAGTAGCGGGACAGAGACCCAGTACTTC